A single T cell receptor (beta chain) is shown here with its context. As yet, its antigen is unknown. The data stem from a study of blood T cells in healthy people across ages. Combining a sample-barcoded 5' primer with a J-beta primer mix, a second PCR ran for roughly 7 to 12 cycles. Each CDR3 protein gets one entry after TCRdb re-called the 5' RACE reads with MiXCR. The sample carries over 1,300,000 distinct CDR3 sequences, around 59% recorded once. The CDR3 runs 13 residues. V lost 3 bases, J lost 7 bases, and 10 bases lay in between. Germline V CDR1 and CDR2: MGHRA, YSYEKL. Regarding the study as a whole: Diversity was higher, and naive CD4+ cells more numerous, in long-lived donors than in aged donors. Age advanced and TCR beta diversity per million T cells fell, roughly linearly.

Source material: blood. This sequence was found in a man aged 18 to 29 in good health. The chain joins TRBV4-1 to TRBJ2-4; D tentatively fits TRBD1 or TRBD2 (5 bases each). The CDR3, as DNA: TGCGCCAGCAGCCAGGGACCTGGGAACATTCAGTACTTC. This encodes CASSQGPGNIQYF.